The 32 T cell receptor beta chains below were found in one sample sequenced in a study of Ad26.COV2.S vaccination and SARS-CoV-2 variants. Assay: immunoSEQ multiplex PCR; the TCRdb copy retains only in-frame clones and omits some. The data hold some 330,000 clones, with around 90% observed a single time. Specified treatment: 15 to 20 received Ad26.COV2.S at low or high dose, single or two shots; a few received placebo; per-sample allocation not given. Specimen acquisition occurred on day 63 following the initial vaccine or placebo injection. This sample comprised peripheral blood, obtained in a trial of Ad26.COV2.S vaccine versus placebo. The receptors were sampled from a person between 18 and 65 years old who received the Ad26.COV2.S COVID-19 vaccine or a placebo.

The V call is TRBV9, the J call TRBJ2-1; weak D call: TRBD2 (5 bases). Looked up from germline, CDR1 is SGDLS and CDR2 is YYNGEE. Trimming stripped 4 bases from V and 2 bases from J, with 13 bases between. The CDR3 sequence is 15 residues long. The CDR3 is CASSPTGWTYNEQFF. In nucleotides, the CDR3 is TGTGCCAGCAGCCCAACGGGGTGGACCTACAATGAGCAGTTCTTC.

This clone was picked up a small number of times. The chain recombines TRBV4-1 with TRBJ1-1; D unresolved. Germline-derived CDR1 and CDR2 are MGHRA and YSYEKL. V lost 4 bases to trimming and J lost 5 bases, with 17 bases between them. The CDR3 is 15 amino acids. DNA of the CDR3: TGCGCCAGCAGCCCCGGGCGCGCCAGCGGTACTGAAGCTTTCTTT. Translation: CASSPGRASGTEAFF.

V usage is TRBV7-9 and J usage is TRBJ2-5; no clear D gene. V dropped 5 bases and J dropped 2 bases, with 18 bases sitting between them. The V gene's germline CDR1 is SEHNR and CDR2 FQNEAQ (reference sequence). There are 16 residues in the CDR3. CDR3 DNA sequence: TGTGCCAGCAGCGTGGGGTCAGGCGCATCTCAAGAGACCCAGTACTTC. It is translated as CASSVGSGASQETQYF.

This chain connects TRBV10-3 to TRBJ2-2; 7 nucleotides agree with TRBD1. V was clipped by 3 bases and J by 5 bases; unmatched bases: 12. The CDR3 has 17 residues. CDR1 is ENHRY, CDR2 SYGVKD, per germline. This CDR3 reads CAISDPSEGARTGELFF. CDR3 nucleotides: TGTGCCATCAGTGACCCAAGTGAGGGGGCGAGGACCGGGGAGCTGTTTTTT.

There are a few counts of this clone. This chain joins TRBV6-5 and TRBJ1-2; 7 bases match TRBD1. The CDR3 is 14 amino acids. With 2 bases clipped from V and 2 bases from J, the junction kept 2 bases outside the gene matches. The germline V gene has CDR1 MNHEY and CDR2 SVGAGI. CDR3 amino acids: CASSYEDRNYGYTF. CDR3 DNA sequence: TGTGCCAGCAGTTACGAGGACAGGAACTATGGCTACACCTTC.

This sequence joins TRBV18 and TRBJ1-1; D is perhaps TRBD1 (6 bases). V lost 6 bases, J lost 7 bases, and 12 bases lay in between. The germline V gene has CDR1 KGHSH and CDR2 LQKENI. There are 12 residues in the CDR3. Written as DNA, the CDR3 is TGTGCCAGCTCGGGCAGGGGTTATGAAGCTTTCTTT. Translated, it gives CASSGRGYEAFF.

The rearrangement links TRBV3-1 (or the pseudogene TRBV3-2) to TRBJ1-5, with TRBD1 as a possible D gene (5 bases). V lost 1 base, J lost 2 bases, and 6 bases lay in between. The CDR3 spans 14 residues. CDR1 is LGHDT, CDR2 YNNKEL, per germline (reference sequence). The CDR3 DNA follows: TGTGCCAGCAGCCAAGGGGGCGGCAATCAGCCCCAGCATTTT. Its translation: CASSQGGGNQPQHF.

This clone was detected once. This CDR3 is CASSPVWVGQPQHF. The CDR3 DNA follows: TGTGCCAGCTCACCAGTATGGGTGGGCCAGCCCCAGCATTTT. This chain joins TRBV18 and TRBJ1-5; D is undetermined. In germline, CDR1 is KGHSH, CDR2 LQKENI. With 2 bases removed from V and 7 bases from J, the gap between germline ends came to 12 bases. The CDR3 length is 14 residues.

The V and J genes are TRBV7-2 and TRBJ2-7, with TRBD2 matching over 8 bases. The V gene end was trimmed by 1 base and the J gene end by 6 bases; junction bases not matched to a gene: 5. Germline assignment: CDR1 SGHTA and CDR2 FQGNSA. CDR3 length equals 14 residues. The CDR3 DNA reads TGTGCCAGCAGCTTAGTCTGGACTAGCTCCGAGCAGTACTTC. Amino acids: CASSLVWTSSEQYF.

CDR3 nucleotide sequence: TGTGCCAGCTCACCCTCCGTCGGACAGGGAAGACGTATTGAAGCTTTCTTT. This codes for CASSPSVGQGRRIEAFF. V is TRBV18 and J is TRBJ1-1, with 8 positions matching TRBD1. Germline V gene data show CDR1 as KGHSH and CDR2 as LQKENI. The CDR3 is made up of 17 amino acids. With V trimmed by 3 bases and J by 7 bases, 16 bases remained unmatched.

The genes are TRBV5-1 and TRBJ2-2; D not certain. The CDR3 covers 16 residues. V was shortened by 2 bases and J by 4 bases, with 15 bases between the two germline ends. The germline V gene encodes CDR1 SGHRS and CDR2 YFSETQ. In DNA form, the CDR3 reads TGCGCCAGCAGCTTAACCGGGCCCCCGGGCACCGGGGAGCTGTTTTTT. Translated, it gives CASSLTGPPGTGELFF.

The rearrangement uses TRBV27 and TRBJ2-1; D is undetermined. There are 18 residues in the CDR3. Deletions cut 2 bases from V and 1 base from J, with 18 bases between. CDR1 is MNHEY and CDR2 is SMNVEV in the germline V gene (reference sequence). The CDR3 is CASSLISRHLQSYNEQFF. The CDR3 DNA reads TGTGCCAGCAGTTTAATCAGTAGGCACCTCCAGTCCTACAATGAGCAGTTCTTC.

The V gene is TRBV11-3, the J gene TRBJ2-7; D tentatively reads TRBD1 or TRBD2 (5 bases each). V lost 1 base and J lost 6, with 10 bases in between. Germline V gene data show CDR1 as SGHNT and CDR2 as YENEEA. The length of the CDR3 is 13 residues. CDR3 DNA: TGTGCCAGCAGCTTAGTTGAGGGACGCGAGCAGTACGTC. Its translation: CASSLVEGREQYV.

This clone occurred a few times. The chain has TRBV6-6 and TRBJ2-1, with a tentative D call TRBD2 (6 bases). CDR1 and CDR2 from the germline V gene are MNHNY and SVGAGI (reference sequence). The V gene lost 4 bases and the J gene lost 6 bases, with 16 bases spanning the gap. The CDR3 consists of 15 residues. As DNA, the CDR3 is TGTGCCAGCAGTTTTCGGGACTCCATTTTCAATGAGCAGTTCTTC. It is translated as CASSFRDSIFNEQFF.

This chain connects TRBV7-9 to TRBJ1-1; 9 nucleotides agree with TRBD1. The germline V gene encodes CDR1 SEHNR and CDR2 FQNEAQ (reference sequence). V lost 5 bases to trimming and J lost 1 base; unmatched junction nucleotides: 14. The CDR3 runs to 18 residues. CDR3 loop: CASSPSWTGVRPNTEAFF. CDR3 bases: TGTGCCAGCAGCCCGTCCTGGACAGGGGTTAGGCCGAACACTGAAGCTTTCTTT.

This clone showed up just once. The chain couples TRBV6-1 to TRBJ1-2; TRBD1 aligns across 9 bases. Germline V gives CDR1 MNHNS, CDR2 SASEGT. V trimming: 4 bases; J trimming: 4 bases; junction bases outside the gene matches: 13. This CDR3 is 17 amino acids long. The DNA of the CDR3 is TGTGCCAGCAGTGTCTCCGGGACAGGGAGAGTAGGCTATGGCTACACCTTC. Translation gives CASSVSGTGRVGYGYTF.

This clone came up a few times. This chain connects TRBV2 to TRBJ1-5; D unclear. The CDR3 sequence is 15 residues long. Germline values: CDR1 SNHLY, CDR2 FYNNEI. The V end lost 9 bases, the J end lost 2 bases, and 17 bases lay between the germline ends. CDR3 region: CASVEEGRGNQPQHF. In DNA, the CDR3 is TGTGCCAGTGTCGAGGAGGGTCGAGGCAATCAGCCCCAGCATTTT.

The rearrangement joins TRBV28 to TRBJ2-7; 8 bases match TRBD1. The CDR3 runs 15 residues. Germline lookup yields CDR1 MDHEN and CDR2 SYDVKM. Losses at the gene ends were 4 bases for V and 6 bases for J; bases not matched to a gene: 11. The CDR3 DNA is TGTGCCAGCAGTTCCCGACAGGGGACATGGGTCGAGCAGTACGTC. It encodes CASSSRQGTWVEQYV.

V gene TRBV25-1 combines with J gene TRBJ2-1, with a weak D call TRBD2 (5 bases). This CDR3 comprises 13 residues. Germline CDR1 is MGHDK and CDR2 is SYGVNS. V gave up 2 bases and J gave up 5 bases, with 7 bases separating them. The CDR3 nucleotides are TGTGCCAGCAGTGAAAGGCGGGACAATGAGCAGTTCTTC. It yields the protein CASSERRDNEQFF.

This clone was observed a few times. The chain combines TRBV5-4 with TRBJ2-7, with D perhaps matching TRBD1 or TRBD2 (5 bases each). This CDR3 comprises 12 residues. The germline V gene has CDR1 SGHNT and CDR2 YYREEE (reference sequence). Deletions cut 0 bases from V and 5 bases from J, with 6 bases between. The CDR3 reads CASSLVGDEQYF. The CDR3 DNA sequence: TGTGCCAGCAGCTTGGTGGGGGACGAGCAGTACTTC.

This rearrangement joins TRBV12-3 or TRBV12-4 to TRBJ1-1; no clear D. This CDR3 region has 13 residues. V lost 6 bases to trimming and J lost 1 base, with 9 bases between them. The CDR3 sequence: CASRSTGNTEAFF. The CDR3, as DNA: TGTGCCAGCAGGTCGACTGGGAACACTGAAGCTTTCTTT.

In its sample, this clone was seen a few times. V usage is TRBV4-1 and J usage is TRBJ1-5; D unresolved. This CDR3 spans 16 amino acids. Trimming took 4 bases from V and 1 from J, leaving 14 bases between them. Germline CDR1 is MGHRA and CDR2 is YSYEKL. CDR3 in amino acids: CASSPAETSSNQPQHF. CDR3 DNA: TGCGCCAGCAGCCCAGCGGAGACGTCGAGCAATCAGCCCCAGCATTTT.

This rearrangement joins TRBV7-9 to TRBJ2-1; no clear D. CDR1 SEHNR and CDR2 FQNEAQ come from the germline V gene (reference sequence). The length of the CDR3 is 12 residues. The V gene lost 7 bases and the J gene lost 7 bases, with 11 bases spanning the gap. The CDR3: CASISMGNEQFF. The CDR3 DNA is TGTGCCAGCATTTCTATGGGGAATGAGCAGTTCTTC.

Of note for this clone: This may be a read error: a much more frequent sequence differs by one nucleotide. The rearrangement uses TRBV6-4 and TRBJ2-3; 9 nucleotides align to TRBD2. V trimming: 2 bases; J trimming: 4 bases; junction bases outside the gene matches: 1. Germline V lookup: CDR1 MRHNA, CDR2 SNTAGT. The CDR3 covers 14 residues. The CDR3: CASSDAGGPDTQYF. The CDR3 nucleotides are TGTGCCAGCAGTGACGCGGGGGGGCCAGATACGCAGTATTTT.

This chain joins TRBV7-2 and TRBJ2-1; D might be TRBD2 (5 bases). Trimming shortened V by 6 bases and J by 9 bases, and 18 bases separated the two germline ends. This CDR3 contains 14 residues. CDR1 is SGHTA, CDR2 FQGNSA, per germline. The CDR3 protein is CASSPQRHTSEQFF. CDR3 DNA sequence: TGTGCCAGCAGTCCCCAGAGGCACACTAGTGAGCAGTTCTTC.

This chain connects TRBV7-2 to TRBJ1-1; a weak D match, TRBD1 (6 bases). This CDR3 has 15 residues. The germline V gene encodes CDR1 SGHTA and CDR2 FQGNSA. Trimming took off 5 bases at V and 1 base at J, with 14 bases between the two ends. CDR3 nucleotide sequence: TGTGCCAGCAGCAGGCGGGGGCCCACGAACACTGAAGCTTTCTTT. Its protein is CASSRRGPTNTEAFF.

The chain uses TRBV12-5 and TRBJ2-1; 9 bases are a match to TRBD1. Trimming at V came to 1 base and at J to 14 bases, leaving 3 bases not matched to a gene. The germline V gene encodes CDR1 LGHNT and CDR2 FRNRAP. The CDR3 contains 12 residues. The CDR3 loop reads CASGLGQGGEFF. The DNA of the CDR3 is TGTGCTAGTGGTTTGGGACAGGGGGGAGAGTTCTTC.

This chain's CDR3 is CASSHRRVGGYTF. CDR3 nucleotide sequence: TGTGCCAGCAGCCACCGTCGGGTAGGCGGCTACACCTTC. The J gene is TRBJ1-2, the V gene TRBV12-3 or TRBV12-4; D not certain. Trimming removed 6 bases from V and 8 bases from J, with 16 bases in between. This CDR3 has 13 residues.

The chain joins TRBV15 to TRBJ2-1, with TRBD1 matching 9 bases. Germline CDR1 LNHNV, CDR2 YYDKDF (reference sequence). The CDR3 spans 15 residues. V shed 1 base and J 4 bases; nucleotides not matched to a gene: 2. The CDR3 spells CATSRAGQGYNEQFF. Here the CDR3 DNA reads TGTGCCACCAGCAGAGCGGGACAGGGTTACAATGAGCAGTTCTTC.

This chain connects TRBV5-1 to TRBJ1-2, with D possibly being TRBD1 (5 bases). Trimming took off 1 base at V and 4 bases at J, with 17 bases between the two ends. The CDR3 contains 16 residues. Looked up from germline, CDR1 is SGHRS and CDR2 is YFSETQ. The CDR3 nucleotides are TGCGCCAGCAGCTTGACAGGATATACTAGTGGCTATGGCTACACCTTC. Its protein product is CASSLTGYTSGYGYTF. Combining the CDR3 with reference TRBV5-1 and TRBJ1-2 gives the whole variable domain KAGVTQTPRYLIKTRGQQVTLSCSPISGHRSVSWYQQTPGQGLQFLFEYFSETQRNKGNFPGRFSGRQFSNSRSEMNVSTLELGDSALYLCASSLTGYTSGYGYTFGSGTRLTVV.

The count of this clone is one. This chain joins TRBV2 and TRBJ1-2; 9 bases align to TRBD1. The CDR3 is made up of 16 amino acids. Trimming at V came to 8 bases and at J to 2 bases, leaving 12 bases not matched to a gene. Germline V CDR1 and CDR2: SNHLY, FYNNEI. For the CDR3, the DNA is TGTGCCAGCGTTAGATACCCGGGACAGGGAAACTATGGCTACACCTTC. The encoded protein is CASVRYPGQGNYGYTF.

This chain links TRBV19 with TRBJ1-2, with no clear D. The CDR3 consists of 9 residues. Germline V gene data show CDR1 as LNHDA and CDR2 as SQIVND (reference sequence). Here the CDR3 reads CHRPSPATF. The CDR3 region has the DNA TGTCACCGCCCTTCCCCTGCCACCTTC.